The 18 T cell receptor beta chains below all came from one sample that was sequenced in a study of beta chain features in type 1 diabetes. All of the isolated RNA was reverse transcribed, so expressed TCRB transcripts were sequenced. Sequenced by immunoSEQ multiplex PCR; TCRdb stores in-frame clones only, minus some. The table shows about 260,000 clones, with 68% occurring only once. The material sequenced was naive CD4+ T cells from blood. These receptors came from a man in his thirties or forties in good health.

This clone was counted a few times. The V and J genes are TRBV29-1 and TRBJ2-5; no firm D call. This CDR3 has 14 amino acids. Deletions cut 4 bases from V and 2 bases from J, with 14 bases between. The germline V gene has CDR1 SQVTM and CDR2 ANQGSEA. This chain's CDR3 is CSVAMRFSQETQYF. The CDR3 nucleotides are TGCAGCGTTGCCATGCGGTTCAGTCAAGAGACCCAGTACTTC.

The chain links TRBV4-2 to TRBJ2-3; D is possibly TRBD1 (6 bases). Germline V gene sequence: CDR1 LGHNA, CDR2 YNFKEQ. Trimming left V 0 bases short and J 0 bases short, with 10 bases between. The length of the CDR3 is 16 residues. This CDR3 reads CASSQDGDTSTDTQYF. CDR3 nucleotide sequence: TGTGCCAGCAGCCAAGATGGGGACACCAGCACAGATACGCAGTATTTT.

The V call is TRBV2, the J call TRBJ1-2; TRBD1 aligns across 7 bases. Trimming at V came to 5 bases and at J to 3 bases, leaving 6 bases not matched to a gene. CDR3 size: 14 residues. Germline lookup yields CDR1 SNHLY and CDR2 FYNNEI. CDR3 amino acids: CASSPDRAYYGYTF. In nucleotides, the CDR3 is TGTGCCAGCAGTCCCGACAGGGCCTACTATGGCTACACCTTC.

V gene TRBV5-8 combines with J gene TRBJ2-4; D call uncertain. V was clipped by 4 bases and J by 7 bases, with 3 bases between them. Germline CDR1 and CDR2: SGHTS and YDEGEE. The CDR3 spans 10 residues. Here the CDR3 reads CASSHNIQYF. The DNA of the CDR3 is TGTGCCAGCAGCCACAACATTCAGTACTTC.

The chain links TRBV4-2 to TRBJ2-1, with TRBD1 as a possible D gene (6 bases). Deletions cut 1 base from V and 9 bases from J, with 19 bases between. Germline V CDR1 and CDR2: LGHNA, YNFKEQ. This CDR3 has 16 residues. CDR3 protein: CASSQGGQGEVSEQFF. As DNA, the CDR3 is TGTGCCAGCAGCCAAGGGGGGCAGGGTGAGGTTAGTGAGCAGTTCTTC.

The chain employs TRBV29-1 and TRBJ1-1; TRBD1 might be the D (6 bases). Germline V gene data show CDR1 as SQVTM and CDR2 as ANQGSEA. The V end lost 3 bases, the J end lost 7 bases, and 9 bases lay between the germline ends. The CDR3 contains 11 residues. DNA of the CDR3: TGCAGCGTTGAGGACAGTTTTGAAGCTTTCTTT. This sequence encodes CSVEDSFEAFF.

The CDR3 region is CAWSAGTGKNEQYF. The CDR3 nucleotides read TGTGCCTGGTCCGCCGGGACAGGGAAAAACGAGCAGTACTTC. The chain recombines TRBV30 with TRBJ2-7; the match to TRBD1 covers 9 bases. Per germline, CDR1 GTSNPN and CDR2 SVGIG (reference sequence). The CDR3 length is 14 residues. V shed 5 bases, J shed 5 bases, and the junction held 10 bases outside the gene matches.

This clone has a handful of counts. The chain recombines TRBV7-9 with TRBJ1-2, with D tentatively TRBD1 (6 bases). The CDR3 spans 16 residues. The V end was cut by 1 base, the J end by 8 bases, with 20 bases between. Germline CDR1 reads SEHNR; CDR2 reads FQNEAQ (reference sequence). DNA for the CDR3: TGTGCCAGCAGCTTAGGGCCTCTGGGGGCAACGAGGGGCTACACCTTC. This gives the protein CASSLGPLGATRGYTF.

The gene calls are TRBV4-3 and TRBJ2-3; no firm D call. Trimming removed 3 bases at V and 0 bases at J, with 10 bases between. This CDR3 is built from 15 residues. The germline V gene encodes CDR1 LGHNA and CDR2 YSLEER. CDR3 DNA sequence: TGCGCCAGCAGCCAGGTCTCATCTAGCACAGATACGCAGTATTTT. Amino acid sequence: CASSQVSSSTDTQYF.

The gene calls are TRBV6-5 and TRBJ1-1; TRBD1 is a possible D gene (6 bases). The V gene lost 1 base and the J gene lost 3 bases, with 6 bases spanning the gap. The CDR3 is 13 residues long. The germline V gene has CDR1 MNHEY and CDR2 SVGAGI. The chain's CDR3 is CASSYWTDTEAFF. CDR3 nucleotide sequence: TGTGCCAGCAGTTACTGGACAGACACTGAAGCTTTCTTT.

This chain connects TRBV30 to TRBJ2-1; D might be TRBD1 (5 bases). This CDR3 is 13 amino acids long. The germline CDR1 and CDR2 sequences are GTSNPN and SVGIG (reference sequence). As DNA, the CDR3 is TGTGCAGGGTCGACAGATTCTTACAATGAGCAGTTCTTC. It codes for CAGSTDSYNEQFF. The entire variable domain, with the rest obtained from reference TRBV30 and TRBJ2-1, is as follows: SQTIHQWPATLVQPVGSPLSLECTVEGTSNPNLYWYRQAAGRGLQLLFYSVGIGQISSEVPQNLSASRPQDRQFILSSKKLLLSDSGFYLCAGSTDSYNEQFFGPGTRLTVL.

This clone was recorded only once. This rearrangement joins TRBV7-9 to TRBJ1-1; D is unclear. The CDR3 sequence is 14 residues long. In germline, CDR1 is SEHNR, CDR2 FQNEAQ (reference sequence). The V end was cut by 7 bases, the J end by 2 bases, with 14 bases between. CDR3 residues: CASIPRAVNTEAFF. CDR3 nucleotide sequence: TGTGCCAGCATCCCTCGGGCGGTTAACACTGAAGCTTTCTTT.

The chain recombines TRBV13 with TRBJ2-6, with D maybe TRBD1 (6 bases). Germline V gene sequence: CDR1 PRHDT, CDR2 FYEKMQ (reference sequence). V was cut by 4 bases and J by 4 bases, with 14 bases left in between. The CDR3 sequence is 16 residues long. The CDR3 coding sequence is TGTGCCAGCAGCTACCTACAGGGTACCGGGGCCAACGTCCTGACTTTC. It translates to CASSYLQGTGANVLTF.

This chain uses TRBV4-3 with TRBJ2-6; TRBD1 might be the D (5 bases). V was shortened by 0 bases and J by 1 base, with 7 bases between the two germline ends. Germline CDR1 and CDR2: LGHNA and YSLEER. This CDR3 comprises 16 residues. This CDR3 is CASSQDRASGANVLTF. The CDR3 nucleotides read TGCGCCAGCAGCCAAGACAGGGCGTCTGGGGCCAACGTCCTGACTTTC.

This chain's CDR3 is CSVEKSGSQPNNEQFF. CDR3 DNA: TGCAGCGTTGAAAAATCAGGGTCCCAACCCAACAATGAGCAGTTCTTC. The gene calls are TRBV29-1 and TRBJ2-1; TRBD1 might be the D (5 bases). This CDR3 is built from 16 residues. CDR1 SQVTM and CDR2 ANQGSEA come from the germline V gene. Trimming left V 2 bases short and J 5 bases short, with 19 bases between.

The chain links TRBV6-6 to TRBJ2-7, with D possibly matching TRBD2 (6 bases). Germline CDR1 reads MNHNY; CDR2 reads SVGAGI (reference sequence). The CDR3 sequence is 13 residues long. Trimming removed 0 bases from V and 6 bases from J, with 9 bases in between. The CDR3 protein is CASSYSGLSEQYF. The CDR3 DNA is TGTGCCAGCAGTTACTCGGGACTCAGCGAGCAGTACTTC.

The CDR3 protein is CASSRTGPGANVLTF. The CDR3 DNA sequence: TGTGCCAGCAGTCGAACAGGTCCAGGGGCCAACGTCCTGACTTTC. The J gene is TRBJ2-6, the V gene TRBV6-5; tentatively, D is TRBD1 (5 bases). V lost 5 bases and J 4 bases, leaving 12 bases between the germline ends. Germline CDR1 MNHEY, CDR2 SVGAGI. The CDR3 consists of 15 residues.

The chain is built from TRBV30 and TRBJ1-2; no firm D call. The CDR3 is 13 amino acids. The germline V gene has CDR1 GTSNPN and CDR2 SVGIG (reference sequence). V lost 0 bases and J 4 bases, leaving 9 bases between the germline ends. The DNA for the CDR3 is TGTGCCTGGAGTGTGTTGCCCGGCTATGGCTACACCTTC. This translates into CAWSVLPGYGYTF.